A selection of T cell receptor beta chains follows, all from one sample in a study of cytotoxic CD8 clonotypes in ibrutinib-treated CLL. The repertoire was sequenced with immunoSEQ multiplex PCR; TCRdb's copy has only in-frame clones and lacks some. Among 200,000 to 250,000 clones listed, roughly 70% were seen once. This sample comprised PBMCs, obtained after 24 months of ibrutinib treatment. The source of these receptors is a human donor with chronic lymphocytic leukemia. CDR3s include the opening cysteine and the closing phenylalanine or tryptophan. Each record gives: D gene, J gene, V gene, CDR3 protein. A D gene is named only where the DNA matches it firmly.

>TRBD2|TRBJ2-1|TRBV9
CASSNFSGRVSYNEQFF
>TRBD2|TRBJ2-7|TRBV7-6
CASSLVASGRAHEQYF
>TRBD2|TRBJ2-5|TRBV15
CATSRARAGAETQYF
>TRBD2|TRBJ2-1|TRBV29-1
CSVFFLAGLPNEQFF
>TRBD1|TRBJ2-7|TRBV7-9
CASSPGQGQKVYEQYF
>-|TRBJ2-1|TRBV2
CASSPLEDNEQFF
>-|TRBJ2-2|TRBV7-3
CASSAEGLLTGELFF
>-|TRBJ1-5|TRBV15
CATSRDIRDQPQHF
>-|TRBJ2-1|TRBV2
CASSAQGSYNEQFF
>-|TRBJ1-4|TRBV13
CASSSRGSNEKLFF
>-|TRBJ2-2|TRBV12-5
CASGLSYMTATGELFF
>-|TRBJ2-7|TRBV18
CASSPPGEPYEQYF
>-|TRBJ2-7|TRBV19
CASSRLAGSSYEQYF
>TRBD2|TRBJ2-1|TRBV7-6
CASSAGLAGDNEQFF
>-|TRBJ2-3|TRBV11-2
CASSGGTDTQYF
>TRBD2|TRBJ2-7|TRBV7-8
CASSSPGRASSEQYF
>-|TRBJ1-1|TRBV4-2
CASSPNRGGSEAFF